This T cell receptor (beta chain) was sequenced during a study of blood T cells in healthy people across ages. The study recruited healthy Caucasian donors from Russia who were aged about 6 to 90. Next came a second PCR, run for about 7 to 12 cycles, which used a sample-barcoded 5' primer along with a J-beta primer mix. TCRdb reanalysed the 5' RACE reads using MiXCR and keeps one entry per CDR3 protein. This table holds roughly 1,800,000 distinct CDR3 sequences, around half found once. This CDR3 region has 16 residues. The germline V gene has CDR1 SGDLS and CDR2 YYNGEE. Trimming took 2 bases from V and 4 from J; bases not matched to a gene: 8.

The J gene is TRBJ1-2, the V gene TRBV9; 10 bases fit TRBD1. This sequence was found in a middle-aged woman in good health. Specimen: blood. The CDR3 reads CASSVAGTGDFYGYTF. The CDR3 DNA sequence: TGTGCCAGCAGCGTGGCCGGGACAGGGGACTTCTATGGCTACACCTTC. Full variable domain (missing parts from reference TRBV9 and TRBJ1-2): DSGVTQTPKHLITATGQRVTLRCSPRSGDLSVYWYQQSLDQGLQFLIQYYNGEERAKGNILERFSAQQFPDLHSELNLSSLELGDSALYFCASSVAGTGDFYGYTFGSGTRLTVV.